This T cell receptor beta chain appears in the sequencing data of a study of response to subunit inactivated influenza vaccine. Findings of the study overall: Authors suggested each seasonal influenza vaccination recruits few new T cells.

The table lists this clonotype with a few counts. Antigen unknown. The germline CDR1 and CDR2 sequences are SEHNR and FQNEAQ (reference sequence). Trimming at V came to 2 bases and at J to 4 bases, leaving 7 bases not matched to a gene. The CDR3 totals 15 residues. TCRdb reanalysed the RT-PCR reads using MiXCR and keeps one entry per CDR3 protein. The repertoire includes approximately 700,000 distinct CDR3 sequences, more than 15% of them detected once, and under 14% sits in the top ten. The sequences come from PBMCs from blood, collected 11 to 12 days after vaccination. The receptor was isolated from a man aged 45-65 years who received an inactivated influenza vaccine. This chain connects TRBV7-9 to TRBJ2-7; 8 nucleotides align to TRBD1. The CDR3 DNA follows: TGTGCCAGCAGCTTATCTAGTCACAGGGGGTACGAGCAGTACTTC. As protein: CASSLSSHRGYEQYF.